The TCR beta chain under discussion was sequenced for a study of regulatory T cells in long-lasting Graves disease listed by TCRdb under 2021. In terms of the full investigation: To count as having persistent Graves' disease, a patient had to have received antithyroid drug treatment for over 5 years with TSH receptor autoantibodies remaining persistently positive. Persistent Graves' disease patients in the clinical cohort had taken antithyroid drugs for about 10.3 years on average. Patients with persistent Graves' disease were compared with patients with newly diagnosed Graves' disease using TCR sequencing and RNA sequencing of peripheral blood. A total of roughly 33 samples were covered by TCR sequencing, comprising 13 persistent and around 20 newly diagnosed Graves' disease patients. The study took place in China and was registered as a clinical trial.

Receptor amplification or capture employed multiplex PCR. The sequencer listed for this sample is Illumina HiSeq 4000. iRepertoire HTBI primers and Arm-PCR amplification of CDR3 regions were used to construct TCR beta libraries. Before sequencing, the PCR products underwent gel purification. The source study handled its data this way. A total of fewer than 65 TRBV and approximately 13 TRBJ segments were identified across samples and were used for gene usage analysis of CDR3 amino acid clonotypes. Filtered high-quality paired reads were merged into contigs using COPE and FqMerger. BLAST was used to align contigs to IMGT TRBV, TRBD and TRBJ reference genes, with CDR3 defined following IMGT. Highly expanded clones were defined as clonotypes with a frequency above 0.1%. Repertoire diversity was measured by Shannon entropy, and V-J evenness by the Gini coefficient. A clonotype was considered public if more than one individual shared it. TCRdb trimmed public reads at Q25 via fastp, called clones via MiXCR and kept in-frame beta chains. Records with the same CDR3 protein are collapsed into one entry carrying the most frequent genes and DNA. The V and J calls were determined by TCRdb, not by the authors. For this sample the table gives roughly 400,000 distinct CDR3 sequences, of which around 21% were detected only once. More than 20% of the sample is taken by the ten largest.

Sample time point, as interpreted from the label and publication: persistent/refractory GD, antithyroid drugs over 5 years with positive TRAb. For both TCR sequencing and RNA sequencing, RNA was extracted from PBMCs using TRIzol. The diagnosis of Graves' disease was made according to American Thyroid Association guidelines. Patients were recruited from an endocrinology department in Xi'an, China. Each patient gave roughly 8.4 milliliters of peripheral blood, collected in an EDTA anticoagulant tube. Ficoll Paque Plus density gradient separation was used to isolate PBMCs, and no further T cell sorting was performed. An Agilent 2100 Bioanalyzer and agarose gel were used to check RNA quality, while a NanoDrop 2000 measured RNA concentration. The germline V gene provides CDR1 SNHLY and CDR2 FYNNEI. Its CDR3 holds 12 amino acids, cysteine through phenylalanine. Only CDR3 DNA is held: 36 bases, read in frame from base 1.

As for this clonotype: Its recognized antigen is unknown. An end of the junction differs from the germline gene, which may be a read error.

The research as a whole found: The authors noted that the small sample size was a limitation that may lower accuracy. Preferential use of TRBV28, TRBJ1-2 and TRBJ2-5 was observed in persistent disease, whereas TRBV20-1 and TRBJ2-1 were favored in newly diagnosed disease. Compared with newly diagnosed patients, patients with persistent Graves' disease had lower TCR Shannon entropy and fewer highly expanded clones, which suggests clonal expansion. Persistent patients shared more public clonotypes among themselves (2,741) than newly diagnosed patients did (approximately 970). Sequencing and analysis were limited to the TCR beta chain. Peripheral blood alone was examined, since thyroid tissue, which constituted the primary lesion, could not be accessed.

The source is a female donor with Graves disease. The material was peripheral blood mononuclear cells (PBMCs), obtained when the disease was refractory, from a patient treated with antithyroid drugs. The chain is encoded by TRBV2 joined to TRBJ1-6; the D gene identity is not certain. In nucleotides, the sequence is TGTGCCAGCACCTTTGGGAATTCACCCTTCCACTTT. The encoded protein is CASTFGNSPFHF.